These 20 T cell receptor beta chains came from one sample sequenced in a study of T cells after yellow fever vaccination. TCRdb fed the 5' RACE reads into MiXCR, producing one record per CDR3 protein. The sample includes about 550,000 distinct CDR3 sequences, approximately 21% of them seen just once. This material consisted of PBMCs, taken 15 days after the yellow fever booster vaccination. All receptors come from a man aged 25 to 40 who received the YFV17D yellow fever vaccine.

This chain links TRBV12-3 or TRBV12-4 with TRBJ2-3, with D unresolved. The CDR3 consists of 14 residues. Trimming removed 6 bases from V and 2 bases from J, with 12 bases in between. DNA of the CDR3: TGTGCCAGCAGCGCGGTATTCTACACAGATACGCAGTATTTT. Translation gives CASSAVFYTDTQYF.

This clonotype was found many times. The genes are TRBV10-1 and TRBJ2-7; TRBD1 aligns across 8 bases. The CDR3 sequence is 13 residues long. In germline, CDR1 is WNHNN, CDR2 SYGVQD (reference sequence). V shed 5 bases and J 3 bases; nucleotides not matched to a gene: 3. The CDR3 loop reads CASSRDRFYEQYF. For the CDR3, the DNA is TGCGCCAGCAGTCGGGACAGGTTCTACGAGCAGTACTTC.

In its sample, this clonotype was seen a few times. The rearrangement uses TRBV4-3 and TRBJ2-2; 7 positions match TRBD1. CDR1 is LGHNA, CDR2 YSLEER, per germline. The CDR3 length is 15 residues. V shed 0 bases and J 3 bases; nucleotides not matched to a gene: 1. The CDR3 spells CASSQEGQYTGELFF. The CDR3 region has the DNA TGCGCCAGCAGCCAAGAGGGACAGTACACCGGGGAGCTGTTTTTT.

This clonotype has just a few counts. The V and J genes are TRBV5-1 and TRBJ2-7; no reliable D call. Germline loops: CDR1 SGHRS, CDR2 YFSETQ. CDR3 length equals 15 residues. Between the trimmed V and J ends, which lost 0 bases and 5 bases, there was a span of 15 bases. The CDR3 bases are TGCGCCAGCAGCTTGGCCGACGCCCCCCTAAACGAGCAGTACTTC. It specifies CASSLADAPLNEQYF.

This clonotype has only a few counts. This chain joins TRBV7-9 and TRBJ2-1; TRBD2 aligns across 9 bases. The CDR3 sequence is 16 residues long. Germline CDR1 reads SEHNR; CDR2 reads FQNEAQ (reference sequence). The junction had 16 bases not matched to a gene; V was cut back by 4 bases and J by 12 bases. The CDR3 DNA is TGTGCCAGCAGCTCCCTTAGCGGGAGCGGAGAGGTTGGGCAGTTCTTC. It translates to CASSSLSGSGEVGQFF.

The table lists this clonotype with a few counts. The V gene is TRBV12-3 or TRBV12-4, the J gene TRBJ2-2, with a weak D call TRBD2 (5 bases). Trimming left V 9 bases short and J 3 bases short, with 14 bases between. The CDR3 sequence is 14 residues long. The CDR3 loop reads CASSAVKDTGELFF. Written as DNA, the CDR3 is TGTGCCAGTAGCGCAGTTAAGGACACCGGGGAGCTGTTTTTT.

The chain employs TRBV7-2 and TRBJ1-1, with D possibly being TRBD1 (5 bases). Germline CDR1 reads SGHTA; CDR2 reads FQGNSA. The V gene lost 2 bases and the J gene lost 6 bases, with 10 bases spanning the gap. The CDR3 contains 13 residues. CDR3 bases: TGTGCCAGCAGCTTACAGGGTTGGCCTGAAGCTTTCTTT. This sequence encodes CASSLQGWPEAFF.

The chain links TRBV3-1 to TRBJ2-7; TRBD2 agrees at 7 bases. Germline lookup yields CDR1 LGHDT and CDR2 YNNKEL (reference sequence). After removal of 5 bases from V and 3 bases from J, the junction contained 4 bases not matched to a gene. CDR3 length: 13 amino acids. CDR3 loop: CASSFGLVYEQYF. CDR3 DNA sequence: TGTGCCAGCAGCTTCGGACTAGTCTACGAGCAGTACTTC.

The chain links TRBV27 to TRBJ1-1; D perhaps matches TRBD1 (5 bases). V was shortened by 2 bases and J by 5 bases, with 12 bases between the two germline ends. This CDR3 has 14 amino acids. The germline V gene encodes CDR1 MNHEY and CDR2 SMNVEV (reference sequence). DNA for the CDR3: TGTGCCAGCAGTTTACGCCACGGGGGTACTGAAGCTTTCTTT. This codes for CASSLRHGGTEAFF.

This clonotype was observed a handful of times. This chain joins TRBV6-1 and TRBJ2-4, with a possible D match to TRBD2 (5 bases). Germline CDR1 is MNHNS and CDR2 is SASEGT. V gave up 6 bases and J gave up 5 bases, with 17 bases separating them. The CDR3 has 15 amino acids. CDR3 DNA: TGTGCCAGCAGCGCTCGAGGGAAACGGGAAAACATTCAGTACTTC. It specifies CASSARGKRENIQYF.

This chain joins TRBV3-1 and TRBJ1-2; 10 bases are shared with TRBD1. Looked up from germline, CDR1 is LGHDT and CDR2 is YNNKEL (reference sequence). This CDR3 comprises 15 residues. The trim removed 1 base at V and 4 bases at J, leaving 3 bases unmatched. The CDR3 protein is CASSQGGTGAYGYTF. The CDR3 DNA reads as TGTGCCAGCAGCCAAGGAGGGACAGGGGCCTATGGCTACACCTTC.

This clonotype was recorded at least ten times. The chain joins TRBV12-3 or TRBV12-4 to TRBJ2-7; unclear D gene. The length of the CDR3 is 11 residues. Trimming removed 5 bases from V and 2 bases from J, with 4 bases in between. CDR3 sequence reads: CASSTTYEQYF. The CDR3 DNA reads as TGTGCCAGCAGTACTACCTACGAGCAGTACTTC.

V gene TRBV20-1 combines with J gene TRBJ2-1; D remains unclear. The CDR3 totals 12 residues. Deletions cut 7 bases from V and 5 bases from J, with 12 bases between. Germline V CDR1 and CDR2: DFQATT, SNEGSKA (reference sequence). For the CDR3, the DNA is TGCAGTGTCCTTTCTGATGACAATGAGCAGTTCTTC. Amino acids: CSVLSDDNEQFF.

The chain recombines TRBV4-3 with TRBJ2-1, with D possibly TRBD1 on 6 matching bases. The V end lost 0 bases, the J end lost 7 bases, and 13 bases lay between the germline ends. Looked up from germline, CDR1 is LGHNA and CDR2 is YSLEER. The CDR3 has 15 amino acids. In DNA, the CDR3 is TGCGCCAGCAGCCAAGAGGGGGCCTGGGGGAATGAGCAGTTCTTC. Translating gives CASSQEGAWGNEQFF.

The V gene is TRBV10-3, the J gene TRBJ2-5; D uncertain. Trimming stripped 3 bases from V and 1 base from J, with 9 bases between. The CDR3 is made up of 14 amino acids. The germline CDR1 and CDR2 sequences are ENHRY and SYGVKD. The CDR3 coding sequence is TGTGCCATCAGTGAAGCCCAGCCCCAAGAGACCCAGTACTTC. It encodes CAISEAQPQETQYF.

V and J are TRBV28 and TRBJ2-7, with 11 nucleotides matching TRBD2. Germline-derived CDR1 and CDR2 are MDHEN and SYDVKM. Germline trimming cut 4 bases from V and 3 bases from J; bases unmatched to any gene: 8. This CDR3 comprises 16 residues. CDR3 amino acids: CASSYSGRAPRYEQYF. The CDR3 nucleotides read TGTGCCAGCAGTTATAGCGGGAGGGCTCCTCGCTACGAGCAGTACTTC.

V usage is TRBV5-5 and J usage is TRBJ2-5, with 11 bases fitting TRBD2. Trimming at V came to 5 bases and at J to 3 bases, leaving 9 bases not matched to a gene. This CDR3 has 16 residues. CDR1 is SGHKS and CDR2 is YYEKEE in the germline V gene (reference sequence). In nucleotides, the CDR3 is TGTGCCAGCAGGTTTTGGAAGACTAGCGGGGAAGAGACCCAGTACTTC. Translating it yields CASRFWKTSGEETQYF.

This clonotype was detected many times. The chain combines TRBV30 with TRBJ1-2; maybe TRBD1 (5 bases). In germline, CDR1 is GTSNPN, CDR2 SVGIG (reference sequence). Trimming took off 0 bases at V and 2 bases at J, with 10 bases between the two ends. The CDR3 is 14 residues long. DNA of the CDR3: TGTGCCTGGAGTGTACAGGACTACAACTATGGCTACACCTTC. Protein: CAWSVQDYNYGYTF.

This clonotype was detected only a few times. V gene TRBV7-8 combines with J gene TRBJ2-7; TRBD2 matches at 15 bases. With V trimmed by 7 bases and J by 0 bases, 7 bases remained unmatched. CDR1 SGHVS and CDR2 FQNEAQ come from the germline V gene. CDR3 length equals 17 residues. CDR3 in DNA: TGTGCCAGCATCCTCGGGACTAGCGGGGGGAGCTCCTACGAGCAGTACTTC. Translating gives CASILGTSGGSSYEQYF.

This rearrangement joins TRBV29-1 to TRBJ2-7; D is unresolved. Germline CDR1 SQVTM, CDR2 ANQGSEA. The V gene lost 4 bases and the J gene lost 0 bases, with 13 bases spanning the gap. The CDR3 has 14 amino acids. The CDR3 DNA sequence: TGCAGCGTTGTAGTCACAACCAACTCCTACGAGCAGTACTTC. The encoded protein is CSVVVTTNSYEQYF.